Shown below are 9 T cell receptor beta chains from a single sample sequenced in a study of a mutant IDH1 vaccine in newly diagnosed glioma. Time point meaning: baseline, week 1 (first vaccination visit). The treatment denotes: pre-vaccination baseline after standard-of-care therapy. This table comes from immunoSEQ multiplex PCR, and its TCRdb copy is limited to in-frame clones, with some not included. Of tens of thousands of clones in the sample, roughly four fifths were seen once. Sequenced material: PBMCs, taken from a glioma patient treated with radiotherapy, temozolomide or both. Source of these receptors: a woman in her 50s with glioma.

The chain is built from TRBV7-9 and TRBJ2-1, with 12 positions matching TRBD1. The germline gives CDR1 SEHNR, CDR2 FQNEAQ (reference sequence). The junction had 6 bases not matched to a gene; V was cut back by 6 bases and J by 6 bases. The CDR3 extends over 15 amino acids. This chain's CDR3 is CASSSGTGGFNEQFF. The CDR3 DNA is TGTGCCAGCAGTTCCGGGACAGGGGGCTTCAATGAGCAGTTCTTC.

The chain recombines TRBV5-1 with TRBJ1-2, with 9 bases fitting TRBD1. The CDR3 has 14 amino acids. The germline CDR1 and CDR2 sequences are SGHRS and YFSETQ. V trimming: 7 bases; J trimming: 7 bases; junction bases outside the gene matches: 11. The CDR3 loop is CASAGNRGRGGYTF. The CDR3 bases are TGCGCCAGCGCTGGAAACAGGGGGCGGGGTGGCTACACCTTC.

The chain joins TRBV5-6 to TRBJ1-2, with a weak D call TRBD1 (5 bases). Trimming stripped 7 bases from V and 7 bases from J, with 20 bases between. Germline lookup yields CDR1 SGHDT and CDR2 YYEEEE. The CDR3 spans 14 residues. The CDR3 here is CASRRSGGESGYTF. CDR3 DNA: TGTGCCAGCCGGAGGTCGGGGGGAGAATCTGGCTACACCTTC.

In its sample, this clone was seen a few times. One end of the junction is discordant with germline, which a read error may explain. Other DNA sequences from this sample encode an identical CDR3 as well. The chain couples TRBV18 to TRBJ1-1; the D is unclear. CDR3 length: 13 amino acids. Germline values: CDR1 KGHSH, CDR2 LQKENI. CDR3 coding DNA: TGTGCCAGCTCTCCACAGAGGAACACTGAAGCTTTCTTT. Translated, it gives CASSPQRNTEAFF.

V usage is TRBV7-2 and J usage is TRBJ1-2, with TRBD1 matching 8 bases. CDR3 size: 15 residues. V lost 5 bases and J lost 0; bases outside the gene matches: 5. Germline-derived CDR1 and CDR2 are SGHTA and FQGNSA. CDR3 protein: CASSTGQGANYGYTF. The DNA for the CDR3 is TGTGCCAGCAGCACCGGACAGGGAGCTAACTATGGCTACACCTTC.

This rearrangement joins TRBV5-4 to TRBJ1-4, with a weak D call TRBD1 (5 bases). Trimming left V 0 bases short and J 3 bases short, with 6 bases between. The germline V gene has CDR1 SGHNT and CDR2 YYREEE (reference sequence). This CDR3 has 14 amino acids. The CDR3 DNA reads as TGTGCCAGCAGCTTGGGGGGGTCTAATGAAAAACTGTTTTTT. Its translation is CASSLGGSNEKLFF.

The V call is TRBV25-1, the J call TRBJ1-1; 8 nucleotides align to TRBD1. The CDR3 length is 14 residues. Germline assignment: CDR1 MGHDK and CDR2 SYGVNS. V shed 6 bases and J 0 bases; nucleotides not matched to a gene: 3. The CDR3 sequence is CASRPGGVNTEAFF. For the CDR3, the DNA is TGTGCCAGCAGACCAGGGGGCGTGAACACTGAAGCTTTCTTT. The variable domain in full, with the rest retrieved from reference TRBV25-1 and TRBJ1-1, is EADIYQTPRYLVIGTGKKITLECSQTMGHDKMYWYQQDPGMELHLIHYSYGVNSTEKGDLSSESTVSRIRTEHFPLTLESARPSHTSQYLCASRPGGVNTEAFFGQGTRLTVV.

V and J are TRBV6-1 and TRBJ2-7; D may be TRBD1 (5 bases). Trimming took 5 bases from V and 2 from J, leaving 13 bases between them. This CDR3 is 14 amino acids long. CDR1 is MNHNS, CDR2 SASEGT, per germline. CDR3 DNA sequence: TGTGCCAGCAGTCGCAATCCGACAGCCTACGAGCAGTACTTC. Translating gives CASSRNPTAYEQYF.

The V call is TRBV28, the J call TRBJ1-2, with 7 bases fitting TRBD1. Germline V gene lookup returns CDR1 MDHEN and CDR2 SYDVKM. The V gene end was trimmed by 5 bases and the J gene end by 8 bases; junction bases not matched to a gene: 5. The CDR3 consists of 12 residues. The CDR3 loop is CASSTGTVGYTF. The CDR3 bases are TGTGCCAGCAGTACCGGGACAGTGGGCTACACCTTC.